One and the same sample provided the 22 T cell receptor beta chains below, sequenced in a study of tumor-infiltrating lymphocytes in primary liver carcinoma. cDNA specific to TCR beta was made from around 450 ng of total RNA, with a constant-region primer employed for priming. A slightly modified ARM-PCR protocol with three nested multiplex PCR rounds produced these TCR beta libraries. Forward primers for TRBV1-TRBV30 and a C-beta reverse primer served the first two PCR rounds, at around 9 cycles each. TCRdb recomputed calls from the multiplex PCR reads with MiXCR, one row per CDR3 protein. The sample gives about 74,000 distinct CDR3 sequences, nearly 70% of which show up once; 28% is in the top ten. Each 20-30 mg portion of unsorted bulk tissue served as the source for co-extraction of RNA and DNA. Sequencing used liver tumor tissue from sampling region 4. Subset defined: tumor region T4, right-lateral pole. Every receptor here comes from a man between 40 and 49 years old with primary liver carcinoma and hepatitis B virus infection.

By share, this clonotype ranks as medium-sized. The chain joins TRBV7-9 to TRBJ2-3; D is perhaps TRBD1 (6 bases). The V end lost 5 bases, the J end lost 4 bases, and 10 bases lay between the germline ends. CDR1 is SEHNR and CDR2 is FQNEAQ in the germline V gene (reference sequence). The CDR3 is 13 residues long. The CDR3 protein is CASSNNRADTQYF. CDR3 DNA: TGTGCCAGCAGCAATAACAGGGCAGATACGCAGTATTTT.

Concerning this clonotype itself: Mismatch with germline at one junction end may stem from a read error. The chain links TRBV4-2 to TRBJ2-3; possible D gene TRBD1, 5 bases. The CDR3 sequence is 13 residues long. Germline CDR1 reads LGHNA; CDR2 reads YNFKEQ. The CDR3 bases are TGTGCCAGCAACCAAGGGGAAGCCGATACGCAGTATTTT. It yields the protein CASNQGEADTQYF.

This clonotype was observed at least ten times. A single base separates this from a much larger clone, so it may be a read error. The V and J genes are TRBV6-1 and TRBJ2-1, with 10 bases matching TRBD2. In germline, CDR1 is MNHNS, CDR2 SASEGT. V trimming: 2 bases; J trimming: 16 bases; junction bases outside the gene matches: 8. The CDR3 runs to 13 residues. The DNA of the CDR3 is TGTGCCAGCAGTGAAAGCGGGAGGGAGGGCTCTTTCTTC. Its protein is CASSESGREGSFF.

About this clonotype: It is likely a read error, because the conserved phenylalanine at the end of the CDR3 is missing. The chain carries TRBV25-1 and TRBJ2-7; D not certain. Germline V lookup: CDR1 MGHDK, CDR2 SYGVNS. This CDR3 contains 13 residues. CDR3 amino acids: CASSEKPSYEQYY. The CDR3 coding sequence is TGTGCCAGCAGTGAGAAACCCTCCTATGAGCAGTACTAC.

The V call is TRBV5-6, the J call TRBJ2-7; D is undetermined. The germline V gene encodes CDR1 SGHDT and CDR2 YYEEEE. V was shortened by 2 bases and J by 4 bases, with 7 bases between the two germline ends. The CDR3 totals 12 residues. The CDR3 sequence is CASSLTVYEQYF. The CDR3 DNA reads TGTGCCAGCAGCTTAACGGTTTACGAGCAGTACTTC.

V is TRBV11-2 and J is TRBJ2-1; D gene uncertain. Trimming left V 4 bases short and J 15 bases short, with 22 bases between. Germline CDR1 and CDR2: SGHAT and FQNNGV. This CDR3 comprises 14 residues. The CDR3 DNA reads as TGTGCCAGCAGCTCCGCTGCAGGTGGTAATGAACGGTTCTTC. Translating it yields CASSSAAGGNERFF.

Worth noting for this clonotype: One junction end does not reproduce the germline sequence, and a read error may be involved. J is TRBJ1-5 and V is TRBV7-9; D is ambiguous. This CDR3 is 13 amino acids long. CDR1 and CDR2 (germline): SEHNR, FQNEAQ (reference sequence). In nucleotides, the CDR3 is TGTGCCATCAGCAGCACGGAGATCCAGCGCCAGCATTTT. This gives the protein CAISSTEIQRQHF.

Turning to this clonotype: One end of the junction fails to match germline, which may point to a read error. The V and J genes are TRBV11-2 and TRBJ2-1; 8 positions agree with TRBD2. The CDR3 sequence is 16 residues long. Germline assignment: CDR1 SGHAT and CDR2 FQNNGV. The DNA of the CDR3 is TGTGCCAGCAGTTTGGATATCGGACTAGCCATGGGTGAGCGGCTCTTC. It encodes CASSLDIGLAMGERLF.

As to this clonotype: The conserved closing phenylalanine or tryptophan is absent in this CDR3, likely reflecting a read error. The chain recombines TRBV29-1 with TRBJ1-1, with 7 bases lining up with TRBD1. The CDR3 spans 14 residues. Germline V CDR1 and CDR2: SQVTM, ANQGSEA. Here the CDR3 DNA reads TGCAGCGTTGCCCTCCGGGACAGCAACACTGAGGCTTTCTAT. Amino acids: CSVALRDSNTEAFY.

The CDR3 sequence is CASSLGTGGINQPQHF. CDR3 sequence (DNA): TGTGCCAGCAGCTTAGGCACAGGGGGGATCAATCAGCCCCAGCATTTT. The gene calls are TRBV7-8 and TRBJ1-5; 8 nucleotides match TRBD1. This CDR3 has 16 residues. V was clipped by 1 base and J by 3 bases; unmatched bases: 5. Germline values: CDR1 SGHVS, CDR2 FQNEAQ.

Of note for this clonotype: Here the CDR3 omits its conserved ending phenylalanine or tryptophan, so a read error is the likely source. V and J are TRBV7-8 and TRBJ1-5, with D hard to call. The germline CDR1 and CDR2 sequences are SGHVS and FQNEAQ. This CDR3 has 17 residues. CDR3 residues: CVSSLGRLDGYNQPQHS. In DNA, the CDR3 is TGTGTCAGCAGCTTAGGAAGGCTGGACGGGTATAATCAGCCCCAGCATTCT.

Comment on this clonotype: Compared with germline, one end of the junction differs, possibly owing to a read error. The gene calls are TRBV5-4 and TRBJ2-1, with D possibly being TRBD1 or TRBD2 (5 bases each). CDR1 and CDR2 from the germline V gene are SGHNT and YYREEE (reference sequence). CDR3 length: 15 amino acids. The CDR3 sequence is CASRRYRDAGREEFF. CDR3 nucleotides: TGTGCCAGCAGGCGCTACCGGGACGCCGGGCGTGAGGAGTTCTTC.

This clonotype was detected many times. The chain carries TRBV4-1 and TRBJ1-1, with D possibly being TRBD1 (5 bases). The CDR3 spans 12 residues. CDR1 is MGHRA, CDR2 YSYEKL, per germline. V lost 1 base and J 8 bases, leaving 8 bases between the germline ends. The CDR3 is CASSQARGEAFF. The DNA of the CDR3 is TGCGCCAGCAGCCAAGCGAGGGGAGAAGCTTTCTTT.

With respect to this clonotype: The junction does not match germline at one end; this may be a read error. The V and J genes are TRBV27 and TRBJ1-2, with 8 positions matching TRBD1. The germline V gene has CDR1 MNHEY and CDR2 SMNVEV (reference sequence). The CDR3 is 13 residues long. The CDR3 sequence is CVSSFDRGYGYTF. The CDR3 bases are TGTGTCAGCAGCTTTGACAGGGGCTATGGCTACACCTTC.

With respect to this clonotype: This CDR3 is missing its conserved last phenylalanine or tryptophan, likely due to a read error. No DNA is shown, since the ends of the CDR3 on it are uncertain; the CDR3 is the one TCRdb lists. The J gene is TRBJ2-7, the V gene TRBV11-2; the D call of TRBD1 is as the table states it, not checked on the DNA. CDR1 is SGHAT and CDR2 is FQNNGV in the germline V gene. The CDR3 adds up to 13 amino acids, both ends counted. CDR3: CASSLRQGLVQHL.

This clonotype occurred a few times. This clone may be a read error of a much larger clone one base away. This sequence joins TRBV6-1 and TRBJ2-2, with TRBD2 matching 12 bases. Per germline, CDR1 MNHNS and CDR2 SASEGT. The CDR3 is 16 residues long. Written as DNA, the CDR3 is TGTGCCAGCGGGGGACTAGCGGGCGCGAACACCGGGGACCTGTTTTTT. This codes for CASGGLAGANTGDLFF.

This clonotype was seen only once. A much larger clone sits a single nucleotide away, making a read error possible. The V and J genes are TRBV5-1 and TRBJ2-1, with 7 nucleotides matching TRBD2. Germline CDR1 and CDR2: SGHRS and YFSETQ. The CDR3 loop spans 13 amino acids. The CDR3 DNA follows: TGCGCCAGCAGTCCGGACGGGAGGAATGAGCACTTCTTC. Amino acid sequence: CASSPDGRNEHFF.

The chain is built from TRBV28 and TRBJ2-7; TRBD1 agrees at 10 bases. Losses at the gene ends were 5 bases for V and 0 bases for J; bases not matched to a gene: 13. CDR1 MDHEN and CDR2 SYDVKM come from the germline V gene. The CDR3 totals 18 residues. The CDR3 region is CASSDDRGRVLDSYEQYF. The CDR3 nucleotides are TGTGCCAGCAGTGATGACAGGGGGCGAGTTTTGGACTCCTACGAGCAGTACTTC.

The chain combines TRBV12-3 or TRBV12-4 with TRBJ2-6, with a possible D match to TRBD1 (5 bases). Trimming took off 7 bases at V and 0 bases at J, with 22 bases between the two ends. This CDR3 spans 19 amino acids. DNA of the CDR3: TGTGCCAGCACTATAGGGGTAGGGGCGGTATACTCTGGGGCCAACGTCCTGACTTTC. It specifies CASTIGVGAVYSGANVLTF.

This clonotype was recorded only once. Mismatch with germline at one junction end may stem from a read error. The rearrangement links TRBV4-1 to TRBJ2-2; the D call may be TRBD1 or TRBD2 (6 bases each). This CDR3 contains 15 residues. From germline, CDR1 is MGHRA and CDR2 YSYEKL. This CDR3 is CASSQDQGSTRELFF. CDR3 bases: TGCGCCAGCAGCCAAGATCAGGGGAGCACCCGGGAGTTGTTTTTT.

The chain combines TRBV29-1 with TRBJ2-3; 7 nucleotides align to TRBD1. This CDR3 has 14 residues. Germline V gene data show CDR1 as SQVTM and CDR2 as ANQGSEA. CDR3 loop: CRVNGQVAPDTQYF. CDR3 nucleotides: TGCAGGGTTAACGGACAGGTCGCACCAGATACGCAGTATTTT.

Comment on this clonotype: An end of the junction does not agree with germline; a read error may underlie this. The chain uses TRBV29-1 and TRBJ2-2; the match to TRBD2 covers 7 bases. The CDR3 is 12 amino acids. Germline CDR1 and CDR2: SQVTM and ANQGSEA. The chain's CDR3 is CSVTALGGGLFF. CDR3 nucleotides: TGCAGCGTGACCGCCCTCGGCGGGGGGCTGTTTTTT.